A single sample gave rise to the 9 T cell receptor beta chains below, sequenced in a study of T cells in Graves' hyperthyroidism and ophthalmopathy. The source material, RNA transcripts, was used to amplify TCR beta CDR3 regions. The TCR CDR3 first-round RT-PCR relied on the HTBI primer set. TCRdb used MiXCR to reprocess the multiplex PCR reads, holding one entry per CDR3 protein. The sample holds approximately 640,000 distinct CDR3 sequences, just under 45% seen once. Sequenced: peripheral blood or thyroid tissue (not recorded which). These receptors came from an adult man with Graves' disease, either hyperthyroidism or ophthalmopathy (not recorded which).

This clonotype was recorded at least ten times. The V gene is TRBV7-2, the J gene TRBJ1-4; maybe TRBD1 (6 bases). This CDR3 has 16 amino acids. Germline V gives CDR1 SGHTA, CDR2 FQGNSA. V lost 1 base and J 5 bases, leaving 14 bases between the germline ends. Here the CDR3 DNA reads TGTGCCAGCAGCTTAGTGGGAGGACAGCCGAATGAAAAACTGTTTTTT. Amino acid sequence: CASSLVGGQPNEKLFF.

V usage is TRBV7-9 and J usage is TRBJ2-7; 12 bases are a match to TRBD1. V lost 4 bases, J lost 6 bases, and 10 bases stayed unmatched. CDR1 is SEHNR and CDR2 is FQNEAQ in the germline V gene (reference sequence). The CDR3 is 16 amino acids. Here the CDR3 reads CASSSQPGQGAAEQYF. CDR3 DNA sequence: TGTGCCAGCAGCTCCCAACCGGGACAGGGGGCGGCCGAGCAGTACTTC.

The rearrangement uses TRBV10-2 and TRBJ1-2; D is undetermined. V lost 9 bases, J lost 7 bases, and 15 bases lay in between. The germline V gene encodes CDR1 WSHSY and CDR2 SAAADI. The CDR3 length is 12 residues. The CDR3: CASGERGTGYTF. In DNA, the CDR3 is TGCGCCAGTGGAGAGCGGGGAACTGGCTACACCTTC.

V usage is TRBV10-3 and J usage is TRBJ1-1; D remains ambiguous. The ends were cut back, 8 bases at V and 4 bases at J, with 11 bases in the middle. CDR3 length: 12 residues. Germline V gene lookup returns CDR1 ENHRY and CDR2 SYGVKD. The CDR3 nucleotides read TGTGCCATCCGTGGGGTCGGCACTGAAGCTTTCTTT. Its translation is CAIRGVGTEAFF.

Of note for this clonotype: At one end the junction does not follow the germline gene, possibly because of a read error. The J gene is TRBJ2-3, the V gene TRBV24-1, with 8 bases aligning to TRBD1. The CDR3 contains 14 residues. The germline gives CDR1 KGHDR, CDR2 SFDVKD. This CDR3 is CASSATGARDTQYF. CDR3 sequence (DNA): TGTGCCAGCAGTGCGACAGGGGCAAGGGATACGCAGTATTTT.

This chain uses TRBV19 with TRBJ1-1; 7 positions match TRBD1. The CDR3 has 15 amino acids. V lost 0 bases and J lost 4; bases outside the gene matches: 5. Germline loops: CDR1 LNHDA, CDR2 SQIVND (reference sequence). The CDR3 DNA reads TGTGCCAGTAGTATAGACACAGGGGAAGGCACTGAAGCTTTCTTT. This encodes CASSIDTGEGTEAFF.

This clonotype was counted many times. The chain recombines TRBV2 with TRBJ1-5, with 10 bases identical to TRBD1. V dropped 8 bases and J dropped 4; count of bases not matched to a gene: 11. The CDR3 totals 16 residues. Germline CDR1 and CDR2: SNHLY and FYNNEI. The chain's CDR3 is CASGRTGGALNQPQHF. The CDR3, as DNA: TGTGCCAGCGGGCGGACAGGGGGGGCACTTAATCAGCCCCAGCATTTT.

The J gene is TRBJ2-2, the V gene TRBV6-1; 7 bases align to TRBD1. The CDR3 is 13 residues long. Germline V gene sequence: CDR1 MNHNS, CDR2 SASEGT. V shed 6 bases, J shed 5 bases, and the junction held 3 bases outside the gene matches. CDR3 protein: CASSATGTGELFF. DNA of the CDR3: TGTGCCAGCAGCGCGACAGGGACCGGGGAGCTGTTTTTT.

The chain uses TRBV10-3 and TRBJ2-7; 8 bases fit TRBD2. Germline CDR1 and CDR2: ENHRY and SYGVKD. The trim removed 6 bases at V and 3 bases at J, leaving 7 bases unmatched. The CDR3 totals 14 residues. The CDR3 DNA sequence: TGTGCCATCAGGGGTAGCGGGATGATCTACGAGCAGTACTTC. This encodes CAIRGSGMIYEQYF.